The rows below give T cell receptor beta chains drawn from one sample of a study of blood T cells in healthy people across ages. One entry per CDR3 protein, called by TCRdb with MiXCR from the 5' RACE reads. The repertoire holds more than 650,000 distinct CDR3 sequences, with over 20% as singletons. Sequenced material: blood. These receptors all come from a man aged 70-80 years in good health. The CDR3 runs from the conserved cysteine through the conserved F or W. Each record gives: clone size, J gene, V gene, D gene, CDR3 DNA, CDR3 protein. D genes are given only for firm matches. Only part of the rows carry a size: once, few, many, or a class if the clone is expanded.

clone_size: .
j_call: TRBJ2-1
v_call: TRBV20-1
d_call: TRBD2
cdr3_nt: TGCAGTGCTAGAGAGGCGGGAGGGGCCTACAATGAGCAGTTCTTC
cdr3_aa: CSAREAGGAYNEQFF

clone_size: few
j_call: TRBJ2-1
v_call: TRBV14
d_call: .
cdr3_nt: TGTGCCAGCACCTCGGCCGGGACCTCCTACAATGAGCAGTTCTTC
cdr3_aa: CASTSAGTSYNEQFF

clone_size: .
j_call: TRBJ2-7
v_call: TRBV7-9
d_call: TRBD1
cdr3_nt: TGTGCCAGCAGCTTATCGACAGGGATCCACGAGCAGTACTTC
cdr3_aa: CASSLSTGIHEQYF

clone_size: .
j_call: TRBJ1-4
v_call: TRBV7-9
d_call: .
cdr3_nt: TGTGCCAGCAGTCGGGACCGACAAAAACTGTTTTTT
cdr3_aa: CASSRDRQKLFF

clone_size: .
j_call: TRBJ2-2
v_call: TRBV5-1
d_call: .
cdr3_nt: TGCGCCAGCAGCTTGGGGGGAACGAACACCGGGGAGCTGTTTTTT
cdr3_aa: CASSLGGTNTGELFF

clone_size: .
j_call: TRBJ2-4
v_call: TRBV7-2
d_call: .
cdr3_nt: TGTGCCAGCAGCTTACCGGGAGACCTGATTCAGTACTTC
cdr3_aa: CASSLPGDLIQYF

clone_size: few
j_call: TRBJ2-1
v_call: TRBV6-2/TRBV6-3
d_call: .
cdr3_nt: TGTGCCAGCAGTTACTCAGCGTACTCCTACAATGAGCAGTTCTTC
cdr3_aa: CASSYSAYSYNEQFF

clone_size: few
j_call: TRBJ2-3
v_call: TRBV27
d_call: TRBD2
cdr3_nt: TGTGCCAGCAGTTCCCGGACTAGCGGGAGATGGGGCACAGATACGCAGTATTTT
cdr3_aa: CASSSRTSGRWGTDTQYF

clone_size: few
j_call: TRBJ2-3
v_call: TRBV10-3
d_call: .
cdr3_nt: TGTGCCATCAGAAAAGGGGGGAGCACAGATACGCGGTATTTT
cdr3_aa: CAIRKGGSTDTRYF

clone_size: .
j_call: TRBJ2-3
v_call: TRBV15
d_call: .
cdr3_nt: TGTGCCACCAGCACGGGACTTCGCACAGATACGCAGTATTTT
cdr3_aa: CATSTGLRTDTQYF

clone_size: many
j_call: TRBJ2-5
v_call: TRBV29-1
d_call: TRBD2
cdr3_nt: TGCAGCGTTGAAGGGACTAGCGGGTACCAAGAGACCCAGTACTTC
cdr3_aa: CSVEGTSGYQETQYF

clone_size: .
j_call: TRBJ2-1
v_call: TRBV12-3/TRBV12-4
d_call: .
cdr3_nt: TGTGCCAGCAGTGTCCTCATTTCGAGCTCCTACAATGAGCAGTTCTTC
cdr3_aa: CASSVLISSSYNEQFF

clone_size: many
j_call: TRBJ1-2
v_call: TRBV29-1
d_call: .
cdr3_nt: TGCAGCGTTAAGCGGGCAGGGGACTATGGCTACACCTTC
cdr3_aa: CSVKRAGDYGYTF

clone_size: few
j_call: TRBJ2-1
v_call: TRBV18
d_call: .
cdr3_nt: TGTGCCAGCCTCATCCAGAATGAGCAGTTCTTC
cdr3_aa: CASLIQNEQFF

clone_size: few
j_call: TRBJ2-1
v_call: TRBV15
d_call: .
cdr3_nt: TGTGCCACCAGGGTACAGGGTTACAATGAGCAGTTCTTC
cdr3_aa: CATRVQGYNEQFF

clone_size: .
j_call: TRBJ1-4
v_call: TRBV5-1
d_call: .
cdr3_nt: TGCGCCAGCAGCCGGACGGGAACCAATAATGAAAAACTGTTTTTT
cdr3_aa: CASSRTGTNNEKLFF

clone_size: .
j_call: TRBJ2-7
v_call: TRBV20-1
d_call: .
cdr3_nt: TGCAGTGCTAGAGATCGTCAGGGCCCCATCGGGCAGTACTTC
cdr3_aa: CSARDRQGPIGQYF

clone_size: few
j_call: TRBJ1-4
v_call: TRBV6-5
d_call: .
cdr3_nt: TGTGCCAGCAGTTACCACATTCTCGGTGAAAAACTGTTTTTT
cdr3_aa: CASSYHILGEKLFF

clone_size: few
j_call: TRBJ1-5
v_call: TRBV3-1
d_call: .
cdr3_nt: TGTGCCAGCAGCCAAGCCTTTCCTCAGGGGAGCAATCAGCCCCAGCATTTT
cdr3_aa: CASSQAFPQGSNQPQHF

clone_size: .
j_call: TRBJ2-5
v_call: TRBV6-2/TRBV6-3
d_call: .
cdr3_nt: TGTGCCAGCAGTTACGCGGAATGGTCCAGGGCGCCAATTAAAGAGACCCAGTACTTC
cdr3_aa: CASSYAEWSRAPIKETQYF

clone_size: few
j_call: TRBJ2-3
v_call: TRBV20-1
d_call: .
cdr3_nt: TGCAGTACAGGATCGGAGCACGGGGCAGATACGCAGTATTTT
cdr3_aa: CSTGSEHGADTQYF

clone_size: .
j_call: TRBJ2-1
v_call: TRBV14
d_call: .
cdr3_nt: TGTGCCAGCAGCCAAGGGCTACTTGGAGGGCAGTTCTTC
cdr3_aa: CASSQGLLGGQFF

clone_size: .
j_call: TRBJ2-2
v_call: TRBV7-3
d_call: .
cdr3_nt: TGTGCCAGCAGCTTAAGGGCAGTCCTTGGCGGGGAGCTGTTTTTT
cdr3_aa: CASSLRAVLGGELFF

clone_size: .
j_call: TRBJ2-7
v_call: TRBV3-1
d_call: .
cdr3_nt: TGTGCCAGCAGCCAGGAGAGCTACGAGCAGTACTTC
cdr3_aa: CASSQESYEQYF

clone_size: .
j_call: TRBJ2-3
v_call: TRBV4-2
d_call: .
cdr3_nt: TGTGCCAGCAGCCAAGATCCGGGGAGCACAGATACGCAGTATTTT
cdr3_aa: CASSQDPGSTDTQYF

clone_size: .
j_call: TRBJ1-1
v_call: TRBV11-2
d_call: .
cdr3_nt: TGTGCCAGCAGCTCAAGTTCGGGGATTGAAGCTTTCTTT
cdr3_aa: CASSSSSGIEAFF

clone_size: few
j_call: TRBJ2-5
v_call: TRBV20-1
d_call: .
cdr3_nt: TGCAGTGCTAGCGGCCGATGGGGCACTGGGGAGCAGTACTTC
cdr3_aa: CSASGRWGTGEQYF

clone_size: .
j_call: TRBJ2-6
v_call: TRBV11-2
d_call: TRBD1
cdr3_nt: TGTGCCAGCAGCTTAGCTCAGGGGGTCAACGTCCTGACTTTC
cdr3_aa: CASSLAQGVNVLTF

clone_size: .
j_call: TRBJ2-2
v_call: TRBV11-3
d_call: TRBD2
cdr3_nt: TGTGCCAGCAGCCCAAGCGGGAGGGCCCGAACCGGGGAGCTGTTTTTT
cdr3_aa: CASSPSGRARTGELFF

clone_size: .
j_call: TRBJ2-3
v_call: TRBV6-1
d_call: TRBD2
cdr3_nt: TGTGCCAGCGCCGGGACTAGCCACACAGATACGCAGTATTTT
cdr3_aa: CASAGTSHTDTQYF

clone_size: .
j_call: TRBJ2-5
v_call: TRBV12-3/TRBV12-4
d_call: .
cdr3_nt: TGTGCCAGCAGTTCGGGGACTCACCAAGAGACCCAGTACTTC
cdr3_aa: CASSSGTHQETQYF

clone_size: .
j_call: TRBJ2-5
v_call: TRBV12-3/TRBV12-4
d_call: TRBD1
cdr3_nt: TGTGCCAGCAGCCCATCCGGGACAGGTTTATTAGAGACCCAGTACTTC
cdr3_aa: CASSPSGTGLLETQYF